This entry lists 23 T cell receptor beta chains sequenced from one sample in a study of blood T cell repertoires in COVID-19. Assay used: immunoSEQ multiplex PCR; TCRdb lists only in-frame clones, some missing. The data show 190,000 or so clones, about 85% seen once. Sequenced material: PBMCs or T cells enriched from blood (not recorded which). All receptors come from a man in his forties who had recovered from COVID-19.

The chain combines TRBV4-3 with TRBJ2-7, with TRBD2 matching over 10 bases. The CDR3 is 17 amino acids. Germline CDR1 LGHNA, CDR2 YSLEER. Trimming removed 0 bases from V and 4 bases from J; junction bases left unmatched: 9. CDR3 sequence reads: CASSQDSSGTSVYEQYF. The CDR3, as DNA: TGCGCCAGCAGCCAAGACTCCTCCGGGACTAGCGTGTACGAGCAGTACTTC.

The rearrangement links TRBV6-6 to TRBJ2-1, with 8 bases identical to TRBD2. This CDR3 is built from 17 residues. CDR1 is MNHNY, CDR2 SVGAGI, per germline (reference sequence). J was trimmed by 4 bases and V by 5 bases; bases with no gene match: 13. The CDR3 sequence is CASSRSASGLEYNEQFF. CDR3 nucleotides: TGTGCCAGCAGTCGGTCCGCTAGCGGGCTAGAGTACAATGAGCAGTTCTTC.

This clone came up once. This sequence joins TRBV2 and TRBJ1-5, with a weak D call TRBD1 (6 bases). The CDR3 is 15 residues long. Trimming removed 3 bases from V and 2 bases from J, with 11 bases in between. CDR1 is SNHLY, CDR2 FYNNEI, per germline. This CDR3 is CASSELQGGNQPQHF. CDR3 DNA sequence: TGTGCCAGCAGTGAGTTACAGGGAGGCAATCAGCCCCAGCATTTT.

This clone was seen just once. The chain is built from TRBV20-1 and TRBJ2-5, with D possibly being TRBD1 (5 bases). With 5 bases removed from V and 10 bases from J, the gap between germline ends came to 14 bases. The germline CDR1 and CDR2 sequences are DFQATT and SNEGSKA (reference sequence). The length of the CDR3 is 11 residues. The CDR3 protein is CSAPLGQVQYF. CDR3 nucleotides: TGCAGTGCTCCACTGGGGCAGGTCCAGTACTTC.

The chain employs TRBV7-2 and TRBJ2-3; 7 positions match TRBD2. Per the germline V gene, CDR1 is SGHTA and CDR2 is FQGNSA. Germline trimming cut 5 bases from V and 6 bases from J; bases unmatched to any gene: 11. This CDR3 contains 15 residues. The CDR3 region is CASSPRTRGPDTQYF. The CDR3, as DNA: TGTGCCAGCAGCCCACGGACTAGGGGTCCCGATACGCAGTATTTT.

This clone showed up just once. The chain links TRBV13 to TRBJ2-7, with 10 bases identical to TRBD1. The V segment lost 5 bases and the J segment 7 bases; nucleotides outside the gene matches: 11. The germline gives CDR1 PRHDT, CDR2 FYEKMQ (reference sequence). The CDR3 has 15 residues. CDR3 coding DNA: TGTGCCAGCAGCCAAGCCGGGACAGGGGTTGGTGAGCAGTACTTC. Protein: CASSQAGTGVGEQYF.

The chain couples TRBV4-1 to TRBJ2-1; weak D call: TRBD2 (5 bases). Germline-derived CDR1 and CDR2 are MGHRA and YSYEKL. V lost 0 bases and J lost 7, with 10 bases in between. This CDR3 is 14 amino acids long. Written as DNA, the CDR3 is TGCGCCAGCAGCCAAGAGGGCTGGGAGAATGAGCAGTTCTTC. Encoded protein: CASSQEGWENEQFF.

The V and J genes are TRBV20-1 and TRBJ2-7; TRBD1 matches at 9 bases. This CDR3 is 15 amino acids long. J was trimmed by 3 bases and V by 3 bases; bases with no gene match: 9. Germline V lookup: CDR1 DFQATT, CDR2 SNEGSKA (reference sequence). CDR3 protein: CSASLTGGLSYEQYF. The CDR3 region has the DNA TGCAGTGCTAGTCTAACAGGGGGCTTGAGCTACGAGCAGTACTTC.

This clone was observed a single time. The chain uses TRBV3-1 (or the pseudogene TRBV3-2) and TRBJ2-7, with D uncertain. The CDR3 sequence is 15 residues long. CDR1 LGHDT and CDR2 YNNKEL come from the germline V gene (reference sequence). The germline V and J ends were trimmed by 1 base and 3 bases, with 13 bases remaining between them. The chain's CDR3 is CASSQGPRLDYEQYF. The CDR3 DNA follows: TGTGCCAGCAGCCAAGGGCCTCGCCTAGACTACGAGCAGTACTTC.

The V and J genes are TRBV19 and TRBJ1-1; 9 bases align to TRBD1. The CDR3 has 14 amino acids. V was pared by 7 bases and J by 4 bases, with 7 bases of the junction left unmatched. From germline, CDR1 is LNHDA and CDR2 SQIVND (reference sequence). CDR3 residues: CASKHGTGFTEAFF. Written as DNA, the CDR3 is TGTGCCAGTAAGCATGGGACAGGGTTCACTGAAGCTTTCTTT.

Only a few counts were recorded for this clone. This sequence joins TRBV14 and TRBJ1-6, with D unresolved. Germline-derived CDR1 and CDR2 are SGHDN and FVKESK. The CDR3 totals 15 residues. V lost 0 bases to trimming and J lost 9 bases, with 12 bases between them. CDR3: CASSQDRPGSSPLHF. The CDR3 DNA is TGTGCCAGCAGCCAAGACAGGCCCGGGAGTTCACCCCTCCACTTT.

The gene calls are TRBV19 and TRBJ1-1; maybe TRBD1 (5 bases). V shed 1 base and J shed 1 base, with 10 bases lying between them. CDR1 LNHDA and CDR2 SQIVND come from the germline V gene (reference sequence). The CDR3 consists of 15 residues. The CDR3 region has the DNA TGTGCCAGTAGTATAGGTGTCGGGGGGAACACTGAAGCTTTCTTT. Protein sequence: CASSIGVGGNTEAFF.

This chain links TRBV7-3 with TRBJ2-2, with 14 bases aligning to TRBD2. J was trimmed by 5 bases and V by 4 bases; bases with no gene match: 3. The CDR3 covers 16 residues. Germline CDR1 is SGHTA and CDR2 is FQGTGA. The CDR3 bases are TGTGCCAGCAGCTCCGGGACTAGCGGGGGAACCGGGGAGCTGTTTTTT. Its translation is CASSSGTSGGTGELFF.

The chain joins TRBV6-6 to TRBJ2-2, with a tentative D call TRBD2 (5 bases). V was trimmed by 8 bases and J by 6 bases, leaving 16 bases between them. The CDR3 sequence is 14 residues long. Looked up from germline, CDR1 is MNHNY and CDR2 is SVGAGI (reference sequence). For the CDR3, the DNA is TGTGCCAGCCGAGGGCAGCACGGAGCCGGGGAGCTGTTTTTT. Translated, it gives CASRGQHGAGELFF.

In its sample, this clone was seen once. Here the CDR3 DNA reads TGTGCCAGCAGCTTGCCAGGGGAGAGAGACTATGGCTACACCTTC. Its translation: CASSLPGERDYGYTF. This chain links TRBV5-4 with TRBJ1-2, with D maybe TRBD1 (6 bases). Per the germline V gene, CDR1 is SGHNT and CDR2 is YYREEE (reference sequence). CDR3 length: 15 amino acids. V was cut by 1 base and J by 3 bases, with 13 bases left in between.

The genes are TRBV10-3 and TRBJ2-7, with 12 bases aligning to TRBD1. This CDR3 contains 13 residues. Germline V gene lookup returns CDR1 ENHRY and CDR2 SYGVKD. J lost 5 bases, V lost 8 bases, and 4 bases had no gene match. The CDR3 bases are TGTGCCATCTCGGGGACAGGGGGCGACGAGCAGTACTTC. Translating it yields CAISGTGGDEQYF.

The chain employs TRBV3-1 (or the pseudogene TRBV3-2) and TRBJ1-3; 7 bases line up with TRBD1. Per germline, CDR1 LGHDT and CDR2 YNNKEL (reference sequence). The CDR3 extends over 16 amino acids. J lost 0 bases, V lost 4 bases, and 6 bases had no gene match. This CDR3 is CASSRSDRVSGNTIYF. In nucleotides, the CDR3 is TGTGCCAGCAGCCGCAGCGACAGGGTCTCTGGAAACACCATATATTTT.

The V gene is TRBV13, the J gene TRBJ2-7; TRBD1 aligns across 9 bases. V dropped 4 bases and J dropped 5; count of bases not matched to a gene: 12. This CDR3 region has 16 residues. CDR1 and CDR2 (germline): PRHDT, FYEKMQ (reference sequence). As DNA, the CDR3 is TGTGCCAGCAGCTATCCTTCCGGGACAGGGTTCCACGAGCAGTACTTC. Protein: CASSYPSGTGFHEQYF.

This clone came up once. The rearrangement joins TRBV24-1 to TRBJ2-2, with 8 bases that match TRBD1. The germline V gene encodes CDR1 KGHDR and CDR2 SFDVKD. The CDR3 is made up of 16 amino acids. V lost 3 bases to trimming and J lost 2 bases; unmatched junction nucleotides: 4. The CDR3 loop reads CATSDRQGSNTGELFF. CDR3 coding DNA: TGTGCCACCAGTGATAGACAGGGGTCTAACACCGGGGAGCTGTTTTTT.

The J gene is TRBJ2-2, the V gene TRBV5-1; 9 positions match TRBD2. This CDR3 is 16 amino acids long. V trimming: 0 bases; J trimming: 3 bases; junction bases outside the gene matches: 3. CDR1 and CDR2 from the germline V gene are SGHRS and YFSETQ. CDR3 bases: TGCGCCAGCAGCTTGGATGGCGGGAGGGACACCGGGGAGCTGTTTTTT. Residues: CASSLDGGRDTGELFF.

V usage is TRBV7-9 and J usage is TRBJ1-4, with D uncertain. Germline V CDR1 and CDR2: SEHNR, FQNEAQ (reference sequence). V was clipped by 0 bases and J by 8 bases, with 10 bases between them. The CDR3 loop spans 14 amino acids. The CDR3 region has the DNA TGTGCCAGCAGCTTAGCCAGCGGCAGGGAAAAACTGTTTTTT. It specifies CASSLASGREKLFF.

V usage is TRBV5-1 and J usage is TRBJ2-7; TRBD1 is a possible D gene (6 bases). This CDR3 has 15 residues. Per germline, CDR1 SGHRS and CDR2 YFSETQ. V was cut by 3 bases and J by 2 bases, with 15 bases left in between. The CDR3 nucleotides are TGCGCCAGCAGCTATATTCGGACAGATACCTACGAGCAGTACTTC. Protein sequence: CASSYIRTDTYEQYF. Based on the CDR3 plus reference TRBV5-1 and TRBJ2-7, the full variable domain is KAGVTQTPRYLIKTRGQQVTLSCSPISGHRSVSWYQQTPGQGLQFLFEYFSETQRNKGNFPGRFSGRQFSNSRSEMNVSTLELGDSALYLCASSYIRTDTYEQYFGPGTRLTVT.

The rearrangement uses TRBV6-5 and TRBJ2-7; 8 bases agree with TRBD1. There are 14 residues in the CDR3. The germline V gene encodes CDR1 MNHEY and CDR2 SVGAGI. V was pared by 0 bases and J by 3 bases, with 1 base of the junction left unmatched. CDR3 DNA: TGTGCCAGCAGTTACTCGGGACAGGACTACGAGCAGTACTTC. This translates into CASSYSGQDYEQYF.